This TCR beta chain comes out of a study of T cell responses to AZD1222 COVID-19 vaccine. Here immunoSEQ multiplex PCR was the method, and the copy in TCRdb shows in-frame clones only, minus some. In the table there are 160,000 or so clones, 92% of which are singletons. With 7 bases removed from V and 0 bases from J, the gap between germline ends came to 9 bases. CDR1 and CDR2 (germline): LNHDA, SQIVND (reference sequence). The CDR3 contains 14 residues. The TCR was taken from an adult in good health. This chain links TRBV19 with TRBJ1-4; D might be TRBD1 (6 bases). This specimen was peripheral blood, taken on day 0 of MenACWY control vaccination. The CDR3 coding sequence is TGTGCCAGTACCCGGACAGCAACTAATGAAAAACTGTTTTTT. Translated, it gives CASTRTATNEKLFF.